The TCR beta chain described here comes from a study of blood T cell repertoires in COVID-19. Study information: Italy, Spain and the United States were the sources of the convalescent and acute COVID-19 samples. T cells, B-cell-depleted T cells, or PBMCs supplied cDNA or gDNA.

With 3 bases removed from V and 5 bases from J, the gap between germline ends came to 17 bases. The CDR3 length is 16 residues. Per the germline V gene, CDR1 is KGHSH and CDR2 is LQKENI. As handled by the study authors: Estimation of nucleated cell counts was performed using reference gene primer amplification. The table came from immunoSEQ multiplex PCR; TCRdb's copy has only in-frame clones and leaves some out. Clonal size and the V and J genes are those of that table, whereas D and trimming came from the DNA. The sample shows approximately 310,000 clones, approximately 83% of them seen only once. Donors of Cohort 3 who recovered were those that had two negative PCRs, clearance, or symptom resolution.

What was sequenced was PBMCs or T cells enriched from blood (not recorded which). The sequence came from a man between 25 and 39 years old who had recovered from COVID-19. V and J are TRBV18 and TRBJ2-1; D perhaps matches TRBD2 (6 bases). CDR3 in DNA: TGTGCCAGCTCACCCCGGGGCAAAACTAGCCACAATGAGCAGTTCTTC. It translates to CASSPRGKTSHNEQFF. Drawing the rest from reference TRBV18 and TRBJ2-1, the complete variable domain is NAGVMQNPRHLVRRRGQEARLRCSPMKGHSHVYWYRQLPEEGLKFMVYLQKENIIDESGMPKERFSAEFPKEGPSILRIQQVVRGDSAAYFCASSPRGKTSHNEQFFGPGTRLTVL.